This T cell receptor (beta chain) was identified in a study of blood T cell repertoires in COVID-19 (dated by TCRdb to about 2020). In the study overall: Samples from collaborators originated in the United States, Italy and Spain and spanned both the acute and convalescent phases of COVID-19. The prospective study material was composed of cDNA or gDNA derived from T cells, B-cell-depleted T cells, or PBMCs. Samples came from the ongoing ImmuneRACE study (first 160 participants) plus 1,254 subjects from 6 global collaborators. Nearly every sample came with metadata listing a de-identified subject ID, COVID-19 status, age in years and sex. Where available, HLA class I and class II types were obtained from metadata supplied by the sample provider rather than from assay-based typing. The repertoires were made available in a free public database intended to serve as a resource for research on the immune response to SARS-CoV-2. Subjects who had been exposed to COVID-19, were actively infected with it, or had recovered from it provided the deeply sampled blood TCRbeta repertoires that made up the dataset. Points the paper makes about the study in general: How much clinical and demographic metadata was included differed by source and by participant, and the metadata was provided uncurated.

TCRbeta CDR3 regions were amplified from genomic DNA by means of the immunoSEQ Assay, a bias-controlled multiplex PCR. Per the authors' processing: The number of nucleated cells in each sample was estimated by amplification of reference gene primers within the assay. Sequence reads were collapsed and filtered to measure the absolute abundance of every unique TCRbeta CDR3 rearrangement. Productive Simpson clonality was computed per sample as the square root of Simpson's diversity index over productive rearrangements. As stored in TCRdb, this immuneACCESS dataset retains in-frame rearrangements with V and J assigned. A fraction of the clones does not appear; measured against another copy, unresolved V genes explain less than half of the discrepancy, and the remainder lacks a known reason. V, J and clone size derive from that table, while D and trimming were established from the DNA sequence. Here the sample has 110,000 to 150,000 clones; 84% occur a single time. The biggest ten clones account for about 5.5% of the sample.

Participants in the prospective study were aged roughly 18 to 95 years, lived in about two dozen United States geographic areas, and enrolled through a virtual design. In the prospective study, cohorts were assigned on the basis of participant-reported clinical history obtained from a screening survey and a study questionnaire. In the prospective study, whole blood, serum and a nasopharyngeal or oropharyngeal swab were collected from each participant by mobile phlebotomists. Additional blood draws and questionnaires over an approximately two-month period could optionally be provided by prospective study participants. Before DNA extraction, blood samples from the prospective study were shipped at room temperature or frozen. Sequences SQVTM (CDR1) and ANQGSEA (CDR2) are obtained from the germline V gene. The cysteine opens and the phenylalanine closes a CDR3 of 14 amino acids. The kept DNA is CDR3 alone, 42 bases in frame from the first base. Deletion took 4 bases off V and 6 bases off J, with a span of 16 bases between the germline ends.

This clone was counted a single time. Its specific antigen is unknown. The input lacks base qualities; no much larger clone sits a single base away. Input material: PBMCs or T cells enriched from blood (not recorded which). The V and J genes are TRBV29-1 and TRBJ2-1, with a weak D call of TRBD1 (5 bases match). This receptor was identified in a man aged 35 to 55 with acute COVID-19. Here is the DNA: TGCAGCGTTGTTTCGACAGTGATGGGCAATGAGCAGTTCTTC. Translated, it reads CSVVSTVMGNEQFF.